One T cell receptor beta chain is described in this entry. What it recognizes is unknown. The CDR3 is 13 amino acids. V was clipped by 0 bases and J by 6 bases, with 9 bases between them. Germline V CDR1 and CDR2: SGHRS, YFSETQ. This sample is drawn from a study of T cell responses to AZD1222 COVID-19 vaccine. Study observations and caveats: Variant regions that are unmutated are reportedly the target of nearly half of spike-specific TCRs.

Clones were read by immunoSEQ multiplex PCR, and TCRdb kept only the in-frame ones, dropping some. Counted here are 110,000 to 150,000 clones, 90% to 95% occurring once; the ten biggest clones make up about 3.7%. J is TRBJ1-2 and V is TRBV5-1; D call uncertain. Sample: peripheral blood, taken on day 0 of AZD1222 vaccination. The source is an adult in good health. CDR3 coding DNA: TGCGCCAGCAGCTTGGGGGTTGGAGATGGCTACACCTTC. Translated: CASSLGVGDGYTF.